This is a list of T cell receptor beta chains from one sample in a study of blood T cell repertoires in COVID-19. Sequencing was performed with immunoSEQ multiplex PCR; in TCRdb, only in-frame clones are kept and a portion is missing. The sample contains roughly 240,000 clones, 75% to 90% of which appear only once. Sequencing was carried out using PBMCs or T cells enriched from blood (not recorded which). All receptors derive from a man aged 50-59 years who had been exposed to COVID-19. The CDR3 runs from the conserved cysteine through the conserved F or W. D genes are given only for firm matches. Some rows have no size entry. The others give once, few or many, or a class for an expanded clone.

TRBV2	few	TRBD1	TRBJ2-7	TGTGCCAGCAGTGAAGCGCGGGGGACAGGGGGCGACGAGCAGTACTTC	CASSEARGTGGDEQYF
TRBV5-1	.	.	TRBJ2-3	TGCGCCAGCAGCTTGGGGAGCGGAACTTTGGCGGAGTATTTT	CASSLGSGTLAEYF
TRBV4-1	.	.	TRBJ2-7	TGCGCCAGCAGCCCACCGACCAGATCGGGCTACGAGCAGTACTTC	CASSPPTRSGYEQYF
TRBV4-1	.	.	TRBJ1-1	TGCGCCAGCAGCCAACCGGATATCCGAGGTTGGTCTGAAGCTTTCTTT	CASSQPDIRGWSEAFF
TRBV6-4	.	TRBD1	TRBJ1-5	TGTGCCAGCAGTCGGGACAGGGAAAAGCCCCAGCATTTT	CASSRDREKPQHF
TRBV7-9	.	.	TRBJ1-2	TGTGCCAGCAGCTTACGATGGGGGCAGGACACCGACTACACCTTC	CASSLRWGQDTDYTF
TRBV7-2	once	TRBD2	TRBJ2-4	TGTGCCAGCAGCTTCCGCGTCGGCGGGGGGGGAAAAAACATTCAGTACTTC	CASSFRVGGGGKNIQYF
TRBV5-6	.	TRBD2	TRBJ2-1	TGTGCCAGCAGCTTTTATGCCGGTCGGGCGGGGGGCAATGAGCAGTTCTTC	CASSFYAGRAGGNEQFF
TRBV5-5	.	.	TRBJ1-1	TGTGCCAGCAGCGTGCAGGAATCTTACATGAACACTGAAGCTTTCTTT	CASSVQESYMNTEAFF
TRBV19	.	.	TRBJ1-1	TGTGCCAGTAGTACCCCAGGAGGAGGGGACACTGAAGCTTTCTTT	CASSTPGGGDTEAFF
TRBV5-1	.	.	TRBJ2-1	TGCGCCAGCAGCTTCGAAGTAGCTTCTACCTACAATGAGCAGTTCTTC	CASSFEVASTYNEQFF
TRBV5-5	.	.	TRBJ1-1	TGTGCCAGCAGCTTCACCTTCCTCGGGGCGGCCGGGGGTACTGAAGCTTTCTTT	CASSFTFLGAAGGTEAFF
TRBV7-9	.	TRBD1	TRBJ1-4	TGTGCCAGCAGCCAGGGGGTTGATAATGAAAAACTGTTTTTT	CASSQGVDNEKLFF
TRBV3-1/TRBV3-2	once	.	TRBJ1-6	TGTGCCAGCAGCCAAGATTGGGGAGAAGATAATTCACCCCTCCACTTT	CASSQDWGEDNSPLHF
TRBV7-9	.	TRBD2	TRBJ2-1	TGTGCCAGCAGCCGGACTAGCTATGAGCAGTTCTTC	CASSRTSYEQFF